The 13 T cell receptor beta chains below all came from one sample that was sequenced in a study of blood T cell repertoires in COVID-19. Only in-frame clones appear in the TCRdb table, and some are missing; sequencing was by immunoSEQ multiplex PCR. The repertoire holds about 360,000 clones, with 81% as singletons. Sequencing was performed on peripheral blood. All receptors come from a human donor with acute or convalescent COVID-19. The donor label of this sample is uncertain.

The chain joins TRBV3-1 (or the pseudogene TRBV3-2) to TRBJ2-3; TRBD1 matches 9 bases. This CDR3 contains 18 residues. V shed 4 bases and J 3 bases; nucleotides not matched to a gene: 14. Germline V CDR1 and CDR2: LGHDT, YNNKEL (reference sequence). The CDR3 region has the DNA TGTGCCAGCAGCCGCGAATCCTCCGGGACAGGGTTGACAGATACGCAGTATTTT. Translated, it gives CASSRESSGTGLTDTQYF.

This rearrangement joins TRBV2 to TRBJ2-3; 9 nucleotides match TRBD1. V trimming: 1 base; J trimming: 4 bases; junction bases outside the gene matches: 6. The CDR3 is 16 amino acids. The germline V gene has CDR1 SNHLY and CDR2 FYNNEI. The CDR3 spells CASSEGGTGRADTQYF. The CDR3 DNA reads TGTGCCAGCAGTGAAGGGGGGACAGGGAGGGCAGATACGCAGTATTTT.

The chain couples TRBV7-2 to TRBJ2-1; D not resolved. Germline V gene data show CDR1 as SGHTA and CDR2 as FQGNSA. The CDR3 length is 13 residues. Trimming shortened V by 2 bases and J by 3 bases, and 5 bases separated the two germline ends. As DNA, the CDR3 is TGTGCCAGCAGCTTAAACAGCTACAATGAGCAGTTCTTC. Residues: CASSLNSYNEQFF.

The rearrangement links TRBV28 to TRBJ2-5; 8 positions match TRBD2. The J segment lost 2 bases and the V segment lost 1 base, leaving 9 bases of the junction unmatched. Germline V CDR1 and CDR2: MDHEN, SYDVKM. The CDR3 runs 17 residues. CDR3 bases: TGTGCCAGCAGTTTATACCCCGGGGGGGTCGCTCAAGAGACCCAGTACTTC. Its protein product is CASSLYPGGVAQETQYF.

The rearrangement joins TRBV7-9 to TRBJ1-2, with 11 positions matching TRBD1. V lost 4 bases and J lost 3; bases outside the gene matches: 7. This CDR3 comprises 16 residues. Germline loops: CDR1 SEHNR, CDR2 FQNEAQ (reference sequence). The CDR3 is CASSYTRTGGYYGYTF. DNA for the CDR3: TGTGCCAGCAGCTACACACGGACAGGGGGCTACTATGGCTACACCTTC.

The chain joins TRBV30 to TRBJ1-2, with 7 nucleotides matching TRBD1. The germline V gene encodes CDR1 GTSNPN and CDR2 SVGIG (reference sequence). V trimming: 5 bases; J trimming: 4 bases; junction bases outside the gene matches: 10. CDR3 length equals 14 residues. CDR3 sequence (DNA): TGTGCCTGGGGGAGACAGGGAAGGAGCTATGGCTACACCTTC. Translation gives CAWGRQGRSYGYTF.

The genes are TRBV3-1 (or the pseudogene TRBV3-2) and TRBJ2-7; 12 bases line up with TRBD2. Germline trimming cut 4 bases from V and 3 bases from J; bases unmatched to any gene: 4. Looked up from germline, CDR1 is LGHDT and CDR2 is YNNKEL (reference sequence). The CDR3 is 15 amino acids. CDR3 sequence (DNA): TGTGCCAGCAGCCCCCGGACTAGCGGGAACTACGAGCAGTACTTC. Its translation is CASSPRTSGNYEQYF.

V is TRBV5-1 and J is TRBJ2-5; D might be TRBD2 (5 bases). The germline V gene encodes CDR1 SGHRS and CDR2 YFSETQ. Trimming removed 7 bases from V and 7 bases from J, with 14 bases in between. The CDR3 is made up of 12 amino acids. CDR3 in amino acids: CASVGPEGTQYF. The CDR3 DNA sequence: TGCGCCAGCGTCGGGCCCGAGGGGACCCAGTACTTC.

This clone was recorded a few times. This CDR3 is CASSVKGTSYEQYF. The DNA of the CDR3 is TGTGCCAGCAGCGTTAAAGGGACTAGCTACGAGCAGTACTTC. The V call is TRBV9, the J call TRBJ2-7, with TRBD2 matching 8 bases. Germline CDR1 and CDR2: SGDLS and YYNGEE. The CDR3 consists of 14 residues. The junction had 4 bases not matched to a gene; V was cut back by 2 bases and J by 3 bases.

This chain uses TRBV2 with TRBJ2-5; 8 nucleotides align to TRBD2. This CDR3 has 15 residues. Germline CDR1 reads SNHLY; CDR2 reads FYNNEI. The V gene end was trimmed by 3 bases and the J gene end by 7 bases; junction bases not matched to a gene: 10. This CDR3 reads CASSDTSGPRGTQYF. For the CDR3, the DNA is TGTGCCAGCAGTGATACTAGCGGACCGAGGGGGACCCAGTACTTC.

This clone was recorded a few times. The chain links TRBV5-4 to TRBJ2-7, with TRBD1 matching over 9 bases. The CDR3 is 14 residues long. J was trimmed by 3 bases and V by 4 bases; bases with no gene match: 5. CDR1 and CDR2 from the germline V gene are SGHNT and YYREEE (reference sequence). CDR3 residues: CASSLQGAVYEQYF. The DNA for the CDR3 is TGTGCCAGCAGCCTACAGGGGGCCGTCTACGAGCAGTACTTC.

The chain carries TRBV5-4 and TRBJ1-2; tentative D call: TRBD1 (6 bases). Germline V gene data show CDR1 as SGHNT and CDR2 as YYREEE (reference sequence). This CDR3 is 13 amino acids long. The V end was cut by 8 bases, the J end by 2 bases, with 13 bases between. The CDR3 region has the DNA TGTGCCAGACACAGGGCGGGCAACTATGGCTACACCTTC. Translation: CARHRAGNYGYTF.

The chain recombines TRBV7-8 with TRBJ2-3; the D is unclear. The CDR3 length is 17 residues. Germline values: CDR1 SGHVS, CDR2 FQNEAQ. Trimming removed 5 bases from V and 0 bases from J, with 18 bases in between. For the CDR3, the DNA is TGTGCCAGCAGCCCCCCTCCAGGAACTTCTAGCACAGATACGCAGTATTTT. This translates into CASSPPPGTSSTDTQYF.